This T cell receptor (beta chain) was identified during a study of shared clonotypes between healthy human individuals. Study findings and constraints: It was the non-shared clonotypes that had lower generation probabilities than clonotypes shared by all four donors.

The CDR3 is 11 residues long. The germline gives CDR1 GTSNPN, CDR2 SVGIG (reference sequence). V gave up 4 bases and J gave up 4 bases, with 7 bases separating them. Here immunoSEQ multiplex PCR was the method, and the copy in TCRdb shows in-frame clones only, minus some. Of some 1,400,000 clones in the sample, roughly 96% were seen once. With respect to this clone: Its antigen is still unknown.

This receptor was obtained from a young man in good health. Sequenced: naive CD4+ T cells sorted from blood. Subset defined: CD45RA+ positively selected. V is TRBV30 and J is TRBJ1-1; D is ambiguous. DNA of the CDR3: TGTGCCTGGACATCCGTCACTGAAGCTTTCTTT. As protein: CAWTSVTEAFF.